This T cell receptor (beta chain) was profiled in a study of shared clonotypes between healthy human individuals (TCRdb year 2020). About the full investigation: A couple of women and three men aged 18 to 49 years were included in the cohort. To increase sequencing depth and limit assay-specific biases, TCR repertoire library preparation and sequencing were carried out by different laboratories using diverse techniques. Leukapheresis yielded between about 0.85 and 10 billion PBMCs per donor. To estimate repertoire size and how much clonotype sharing occurs between individuals, the study deeply sequenced the blood TCR repertoires of about five healthy adults. What the authors observed across the whole study: Pairwise subsampling indicated that sequencing depth was expected to affect the degree of clonotype sharing among donors. Only blood was sampled, and tissue TCR repertoires likely differ from those in blood. Because the study included a small number of donors, the genetic and exposure-history diversity represented was limited.

TCR CDR3 regions were amplified from genomic DNA by multiplex PCR using the deep immunoSEQ assay. For each cell subset, the extracted genomic DNA was distributed evenly across all wells of several immunoSEQ 96-well plates, and each plate served as one replicate. For unsorted PBMC, approximately 290 ng of genomic DNA, equivalent to around 33,000 T cell genomes, went into each replicate PCR. Genomic DNA from unsorted PBMC was sequenced over ten immunoSEQ deep assay plates. Purified libraries were measured with a Qubit 3.0 fluorometer, size-checked on a Bioanalyzer 2100, and measured again with the KAPA Library Quantification kit. Each immunoSEQ 96-well plate was sequenced on its own single-read 150-cycle Illumina NextSeq 550 flow cell. Turning to the authors' computational methods: Because only junctional sequences without quality scores were contained in the immunoSEQ output, filtering matching that applied to full-length reads could not be performed. To assign V/J genes and CDR3, sequences were annotated using PyIR, a Python wrapper for IgBLAST v1.9, with IMGT germline references. Any read was removed if the V/J assignment was weak (E-value above 1e-6), the CDR3 was missing, or the read contained stop codons, out-of-frame junctions, or ambiguous translated residues. V3J clonotypes were defined as sequences sharing an identical inferred V gene, J gene, and CDR3 amino acid sequence. The percentage overlap between two repertoires was calculated by dividing the number of shared unique clonotypes by the size of the smaller repertoire. RTK rarefaction, the Chao1 estimator, and Recon v2.1 estimates of unobserved clonotypes were used to assess repertoire richness. This is the immuneACCESS table as TCRdb keeps it, with only in-frame sequences that have V and J called. A part of the clones is gone; compared with another copy, unresolved V genes explain less than half, and the rest is unexplained. V and J calls and clone size follow that table, whereas D and trimming were derived from the DNA. Recorded for this sample are about half a million clones; around 80% of them occurred a single time. About 12% of the sample is held by the ten biggest clonotypes.

The donors were healthy, HIV-negative adults who had no recently reported acute infections or vaccinations. All donors were Caucasian adults living in Nashville, Tennessee, USA. For unsorted samples, 84 million or so PBMCs were counted, and genomic DNA was extracted using the QIAamp DNA Blood Mini kit. Blood was collected by leukapheresis, and PBMCs were isolated by Ficoll-Histopaque density gradient centrifugation and then cryopreserved in liquid nitrogen vapor phase. Regarding this clone: Its antigen target is currently unknown. No qualities accompany the bases; no much larger clone lies one base away.

Trimming leaves V shorter by 1 base and J shorter by 8 bases, with the junction holding 11 bases beyond the gene matches. CDR1 and CDR2, per the germline V gene (reference sequence), are GTSNPN and SVGIG. The CDR3 numbers 15 residues from cysteine through phenylalanine. Only CDR3 DNA remains: 45 bases, in frame from the first base. This chain joins TRBV30 to TRBJ2-1; 7 of the junction bases match TRBD2. Input material: PBMCs. This sequence was found in a woman between 35 and 50 years old in good health. Some clones in this sample may be carry-over from other donors' samples. CDR3 loop: CAWSAQLTRGDEQFF. In nucleotides, the sequence is TGTGCCTGGAGTGCCCAATTGACACGGGGGGATGAGCAGTTCTTC.